This T cell receptor beta chain was observed in a study of cytomegalovirus exposure and HLA in healthy donors (dated by TCRdb to about 2017). Context from the whole study: An earlier analysis of roughly 630 of the donors reported approximately 290 Gb of sequence data and 100 million to 140 million unique TCR beta sequences from some 180 million T cells. An early release covering just under 650 HLA-typed donors comprised approximately 300 gigabases of sequencing data and around 80 million unique TCR sequences. The genetic ancestry cluster associated with self-reported Caucasian donors included over 65% of the 300 to 450 genotyped donors. The study was designed to test whether signatures of past pathogen exposure could be identified by cataloging public T cell receptors. The study used immunosequencing to profile the T cell repertoires of approximately 630 subjects and linked those repertoires to cytomegalovirus serostatus. A separate validation cohort of 100 to 150 different subjects was used in addition to the 666-subject first cohort. To predict cytomegalovirus infection status, the study combined high-throughput TCR immunosequencing, statistical association of individual TCRs with disease status, and machine learning. In a later analysis, previously published TCR beta repertoires from about 640 donors were re-analyzed and high-resolution HLA genotyping was added so that TCR occurrence patterns could be studied. Rather than drawing on any new phenotypic data, the later analysis identified candidate immune exposures from TCR beta sequences and the way those sequences occurred across donors. To decide whether each TCR beta V gene segment behaved as functional or pseudogenic, an earlier analysis of over 500 of the donors relied on high-throughput TCR beta sequencing. Donor age, sex, ethnicity and CMV serostatus were compiled together with the repertoire data. In a later genetic analysis, genome-wide SNP genotypes for about 65% of the roughly 700 donors were used, and that subset was treated as a discovery cohort. Every discovery cohort repertoire had been produced on one sequencing platform. HLA typing covered class I and class II loci at four-digit resolution. Typing coverage differed by locus: A, B, C, DRB1 and DQB1 were typed in roughly 620-640 donors, DQA1 in around 500, DPA1 in around 610, and DPB1 in 450 to 490. Four to six DR-DQ haplotypes were handled as single units for association and clustering, since linkage in the cohort was strong. On average, approximately 250,000 unique TCR beta nucleotide sequences were sequenced per donor among 398 genotyped donors of the cohort, with roughly 18% of those sequences being non-productive.

The CDR3 has 13 amino acids, counting the end cysteine and phenylalanine. Only the CDR3 DNA is retained, 39 bases long and in frame from the first base. Taken from the germline V gene, the CDR1 and CDR2 loops are ENHRY and SYGVKD. V is reduced by 10 bases and J by 2 bases, leaving a spacing of 14 bases between them. This clone was seen only a few times. The clone's antigen remains unknown. The input lacks base qualities; no much larger clone sits a single base away. Preparation of the library involved the immunoSEQ multiplex PCR assay. For the multiplex PCR, a mixture combining 60 forward primers for TCR Vbeta segments and 13 reverse primers for TCR Jbeta segments was used. The CDR3 region of rearranged TCR beta genes was amplified from genomic DNA by a multiplex PCR assay. The amplified TCR beta libraries were sequenced on the Illumina HiSeq System as 87-base-pair reads. On the study's bioinformatics: In a later analysis, tens of millions of unique TCR beta chains were counted across the 650 to 750 repertoires, and approximately 9.9 million of these chains were shared by at least two donors. A nearest-neighbor algorithm error-corrected the raw reads and collapsed the reads into unique sequences, merging closely related sequences to remove PCR and sequencing errors. Alignment of CDR3 sequences to IMGT reference sequences was used to assign V, D and J gene segments. For a sequence to be retained, a match of at least six nucleotides was required to both a V gene segment and a J gene segment. Rearrangements were called productive when the CDR3 lacked stop codons and stayed in frame with V and J; all others were non-productive. Following IMGT convention, CDR3 was defined as the stretch from the second conserved V-encoded cysteine up to the conserved J-encoded phenylalanine. Sequences without an unambiguous match to a single V gene segment were excluded from the earlier analysis of 500 to 700 of the donors. An earlier analysis of several hundred of the donors called V segments functional above 56.7% productive rearrangements and segregating when the between-donor standard deviation exceeded 5%. A statistical classification framework was built for diagnosing cytomegalovirus status from the catalog of TCR beta chain sequences. In a later analysis, TCR nucleotide sequences were compared against IMGT/GENE-DB human TR gene sequences so that V and J genes could be assigned. In a later analysis, CDR3 sequences and most-parsimonious VDJ recombination scenarios were assigned using the TCRdist pipeline. A later analysis defined each TCR beta chain by its CDR3 amino acid sequence plus V-gene family, and excluded reads lacking a unique V-gene family. As a way to deal with suspected cross-contamination and a sequencing artifact, a later analysis dropped over 550 nucleotide sequences that were highly shared and had low generation probability. In a later analysis, a clonal expansion index for each public chain was calculated from normalized within-repertoire ranks of inferred template counts. A later analysis computed generation probabilities with a VDJ recombination model fitted to out-of-frame rearrangements, and checked the results against IGoR. Hypergeometric tests were used in a later analysis to score TCR-TCR, TCR-HLA and TCR-CMV co-occurrence, with a repertoire-size bias correction applied to the TCR pairs. False discovery rates were estimated in a later analysis by permuting HLA or CMV assignments 20 times. A later analysis grouped co-occurring TCRs with DBSCAN, adding TCRdist sequence similarity when clustering within HLA-allele-positive subsets. For co-occurrence clustering, repertoires with fewer than 30,000 or more than 120,000 public chains were excluded, along with roughly five repertoires with anomalous nucleotide sharing. The table was pulled from immuneACCESS by TCRdb, which kept in-frame rearrangements only. Such tables lose some clones; where checked, under half of the loss comes from unresolved V genes, and the rest has no known cause. That table is the source of V, J and clone size, and D and trimming were worked out from the DNA. Across this sample there are 130,000 or so clones, with approximately 80% seen only once. 0.75% to 0.95% of the sample belongs to the ten largest clones.

In total, just over 650 healthy bone marrow donors made up the cohort. Cohort members were all nominally healthy when sampled, although unrecorded immune exposures were likely present. The donor tested CMV seronegative and was one of the 352 seronegative cohort members. Every donor gave a peripheral blood sample, and the peripheral blood mononuclear cells from that sample were used for TCR beta sequencing. Genomic DNA extraction from the blood cell samples was performed with the Qiagen DNeasy Blood Extraction Kit. What the study reported, not specific to this receptor: According to a later analysis, most CMV-associated TCR beta chains appeared to be HLA-restricted, and the HLA associations seemed to be driven largely by CMV exposure. Sequencing depth was assumed to be roughly uniform across donors in the presence/absence analyses, though that assumption may not hold. CMV serostatus was the only immune exposure information available for the cohort. Several of the top co-occurrence clusters appeared to be linked to parvovirus B19, influenza, CMV and Epstein-Barr virus, according to a later analysis. A further reported finding was that TCR beta sequences accurately predicted the HLA-A and HLA-B alleles for most subjects in the first cohort. A later analysis associated about 17,000 TCR beta sequences with specific HLA alleles at a false discovery rate of 0.05. In an earlier analysis of some 540 of the donors, most TCR beta V segments appeared in productive rearrangements about 90% or about 30% of the time, broadly matching IMGT annotations. Across donors, most TCR sequences were observed very rarely, whereas some public TCRs were present in many individuals. Linkage disequilibrium might explain the correlated functional status among segregating V segments, but an unknown experimental factor could not be excluded. A cluster of highly shared sequence variants was judged likely to represent a technical artifact of the sequencing pipeline. Strong co-occurrence of HLA alleles, especially DR and DQ, made assigning TCR associations to individual alleles difficult. The study listed 150 to 200 TCR beta chains as associated with cytomegalovirus. According to a later analysis, TCR association rates differed among HLA loci, with DRB1 alleles showing the most associated TCRs and HLA-C alleles showing the fewest. Because the 87-base-pair reads could not distinguish some IMGT-functional V segments, including TRBV6-2 and TRBV6-3, those segments were excluded. Cytomegalovirus status was reported to be diagnosed by the classifier with high specificity and sensitivity in both the original and validation cohorts. The authors suggested that the approach could potentially be extended to other disease states and immunological phenotypes. In a later analysis, HLA-associated TCR beta chains were found to be more clonally expanded and to have lower generation probabilities than equally common non-associated chains. HLA typing was unavailable for some donors at each locus, so association tests used only the typed subset. In this cohort, only TCR beta chains were sequenced, and detectable features were limited by the absence of alpha or paired-chain data. Approximately 18 rarely observed V segments, including chromosome 9 orphons, were excluded from the earlier analysis of about 500 of the donors because counts were too low. An association between a missense DCLRE1C variant and V-gene and J-gene trimming of TCR beta chains was found in a later genetic analysis and replicated in an independent cohort. Three of the identified cytomegalovirus-associated TCR beta chains were confirmed in vitro to be specific for cytomegalovirus antigens. According to a later genetic analysis, donors in an Asian-associated ancestry cluster had fewer N-insertions in productive TCRs than the approximately 690-donor mean.

This TCR was sampled from a woman aged 55-75 years in good health and CMV-seronegative. The receptor chain draws on TRBV10-3 and TRBJ1-1, with the identity of the D gene unclear. Input material: PBMCs. The DNA is as follows: TGTGCCAGCGAATACGAGATAAACACTGAAGCTTTCTTT. This encodes CASEYEINTEAFF.